This entry describes one T cell receptor (beta chain). Its antigen is not identified. The data derive from a study of lymphopenia after photon versus proton radiotherapy. The assay was immunoSEQ multiplex PCR, and TCRdb's table has in-frame clones only and misses some. The table has just over 25,000 clones, 75% to 90% seen once; the top ten hold roughly 5.5%. Germline CDR1 and CDR2: MGHRA and YSYEKL. The CDR3 sequence is 15 residues long. V was clipped by 0 bases and J by 2 bases, with 9 bases between them. Overall study findings and caveats: Proton therapy kept repertoires fairly stable, unlike photons, which gained effector/memory cells. After the lymphocyte nadir, photon-treated repertoires showed oligoclonal expansion, especially of CD8+ Temra cells.

Material: peripheral blood, obtained from a patient treated with photon-based radiotherapy. This clonotype was obtained from a man aged 25 to 45 with gastric cancer. The genes are TRBV4-1 and TRBJ2-3; D is unclear. As DNA, the CDR3 is TGCGCCAGCAGCCAAGAGCAGGAACCCACAGATACGCAGTATTTT. This gives the protein CASSQEQEPTDTQYF.